Below are 16 T cell receptor beta chains sequenced from a single sample in a study of radiation and T cells in renal cell carcinoma (dated by TCRdb to 2018 to 2021). Receptors were amplified or captured by the immunoSEQ multiplex PCR assay. Here the immuneACCESS table is served through TCRdb, limited to in-frame sequences with V and J called. Missing clones are a known gap in these copies; in checked studies unresolved V genes cover under half, and the rest lacks a known reason. The sample records 70,000 to 95,000 clones, 82% of which are singletons. Jointly, the top ten make up more than 5.5% of the sample. The sample's time point label, in plain terms: baseline pretreatment blood. According to the study, the label for this sample's treatment or condition signals: 15 Gy SBRT to primary tumor, nephrectomy 4 weeks later. Here the sequenced sample was blood, taken from a patient whose treatment included radiotherapy and nephrectomy. These receptors all stem from a man aged 55-75 years with renal cell carcinoma.

The genes are TRBV7-2 and TRBJ2-5; the D gene is possibly TRBD2 (6 bases). V dropped 5 bases and J dropped 2 bases, with 15 bases sitting between them. The germline V gene encodes CDR1 SGHTA and CDR2 FQGNSA. The CDR3 runs to 15 residues. The CDR3 is CASSPGTFPQETQYF. The CDR3 DNA sequence: TGTGCCAGCAGCCCAGGGACTTTCCCACAAGAGACCCAGTACTTC.

The rearrangement links TRBV14 to TRBJ2-3; 9 nucleotides agree with TRBD2. Germline loops: CDR1 SGHDN, CDR2 FVKESK. With 0 bases clipped from V and 4 bases from J, the junction kept 14 bases outside the gene matches. The CDR3 consists of 19 residues. DNA of the CDR3: TGTGCCAGCAGCCAAGAGTACGCAGGGCAAGCGGGAGGTGCAGATACGCAGTATTTT. Translated, it gives CASSQEYAGQAGGADTQYF. Using reference TRBV14 and TRBJ2-3 for the parts outside the CDR3, the full variable domain is EAGVTQFPSHSVIEKGQTVTLRCDPISGHDNLYWYRRVMGKEIKFLLHFVKESKQDESGMPNNRFLAERTGGTYSTLKVQPAELEDSGVYFCASSQEYAGQAGGADTQYFGPGTRLTVL.

The rearrangement links TRBV14 to TRBJ1-1; D not resolved. Germline CDR1 and CDR2: SGHDN and FVKESK. The CDR3 length is 21 residues. Trimming cost V 2 bases and J 0 bases, with 28 bases left between them. The CDR3 nucleotides are TGTGCCAGCAGCCAACATCCACCCCCGACGTTGGGAGAGGGATTGAACACTGAAGCTTTCTTT. This gives the protein CASSQHPPPTLGEGLNTEAFF.

J is TRBJ2-5 and V is TRBV2; 7 bases are shared with TRBD2. The CDR3 has 13 amino acids. Germline V gene lookup returns CDR1 SNHLY and CDR2 FYNNEI. J gave up 7 bases and V 6 bases, and 8 bases lay outside the gene matches. CDR3 in DNA: TGTGCCAGCAGGGGCGGGAGTTCCTGGACCCAGTACTTC. It is translated as CASRGGSSWTQYF.

The table lists this clone with a count of one. The gene calls are TRBV18 and TRBJ2-5; 7 nucleotides line up with TRBD2. Trimming cost V 4 bases and J 2 bases; bases outside gene matches: 7. The germline CDR1 and CDR2 sequences are KGHSH and LQKENI. The CDR3 is made up of 15 amino acids. The CDR3 DNA reads TGTGCCAGCTCACGGGATAGCGGGCCTCAAGAGACCCAGTACTTC. This sequence encodes CASSRDSGPQETQYF.

This chain links TRBV2 with TRBJ2-2, with TRBD2 matching 12 bases. Germline lookup yields CDR1 SNHLY and CDR2 FYNNEI. Trimming took 8 bases from V and 4 from J; bases not matched to a gene: 17. The CDR3 sequence is 19 residues long. The CDR3 reads CASVRRRLAGGPLTGELFF. The CDR3 DNA sequence: TGTGCCAGCGTAAGAAGGCGGCTAGCGGGAGGGCCTCTCACCGGGGAGCTGTTTTTT.

The chain recombines TRBV28 with TRBJ2-7; no definite D call. This CDR3 spans 15 amino acids. The germline V and J ends were trimmed by 5 bases and 0 bases, with 14 bases remaining between them. Per germline, CDR1 MDHEN and CDR2 SYDVKM. CDR3 coding DNA: TGTGCCAGCAGTCCCCGGATAATCAGCTCCTACGAGCAGTACTTC. Protein: CASSPRIISSYEQYF.

The chain employs TRBV14 and TRBJ1-2; D gene unclear. V lost 4 bases to trimming and J lost 10 bases, with 19 bases between them. The CDR3 is 14 residues long. Germline V gene data show CDR1 as SGHDN and CDR2 as FVKESK. The CDR3 DNA reads as TGTGCCAGCAGCCCCCGGATCAGTATGATGATCTACACCTTC. Translating gives CASSPRISMMIYTF. Full variable domain (remainder filled in from reference TRBV14 and TRBJ1-2): EAGVTQFPSHSVIEKGQTVTLRCDPISGHDNLYWYRRVMGKEIKFLLHFVKESKQDESGMPNNRFLAERTGGTYSTLKVQPAELEDSGVYFCASSPRISMMIYTFGSGTRLTVV.

This clone was counted between two and nine times. V is TRBV5-1 and J is TRBJ1-2; 11 bases line up with TRBD1. Per the germline V gene, CDR1 is SGHRS and CDR2 is YFSETQ. The CDR3 spans 14 residues. V shed 2 bases and J 8 bases; nucleotides not matched to a gene: 5. The DNA of the CDR3 is TGCGCCAGCAGCTTCGGACAGGGGGCAGGAGGCTACACCTTC. As protein: CASSFGQGAGGYTF.

This clone was recorded a few times. This chain connects TRBV5-5 to TRBJ2-2, with 9 positions matching TRBD2. Germline CDR1 is SGHKS and CDR2 is YYEKEE (reference sequence). This CDR3 has 16 residues. V was clipped by 2 bases and J by 3 bases; unmatched bases: 5. The chain's CDR3 is CASSLVAGVYTGELFF. In DNA, the CDR3 is TGTGCCAGCAGCTTAGTAGCGGGAGTCTACACCGGGGAGCTGTTTTTT.

The chain joins TRBV6-5 to TRBJ2-4; the D gene is possibly TRBD2 (5 bases). The germline gives CDR1 MNHEY, CDR2 SVGAGI. Deletions cut 0 bases from V and 8 bases from J, with 11 bases between. The CDR3 is made up of 14 amino acids. The CDR3 spells CASSYSRGLDIQYF. The CDR3 region has the DNA TGTGCCAGCAGTTACTCGCGAGGGTTAGACATTCAGTACTTC.

The gene calls are TRBV27 and TRBJ2-7; TRBD1 matches 9 bases. V gave up 6 bases and J gave up 6 bases; unmatched junction bases: 9. CDR3 length equals 14 residues. Germline V lookup: CDR1 MNHEY, CDR2 SMNVEV (reference sequence). CDR3 nucleotides: TGTGCCAGCAGGTCCGGGACAGGGAGCGGCGAGCAGTACTTC. Residues: CASRSGTGSGEQYF.

The chain has TRBV20-1 and TRBJ2-1; unclear D gene. Germline CDR1 and CDR2: DFQATT and SNEGSKA (reference sequence). V was clipped by 3 bases and J by 10 bases, with 7 bases between them. This CDR3 spans 10 amino acids. CDR3 coding DNA: TGCAGTGCTAGTTCCTGGGAGCAGTTCTTC. The encoded protein is CSASSWEQFF.

The chain couples TRBV4-1 to TRBJ2-2, with 11 positions matching TRBD2. CDR3 length: 19 amino acids. CDR1 is MGHRA and CDR2 is YSYEKL in the germline V gene. Trimming took 2 bases from V and 5 from J; bases not matched to a gene: 13. CDR3 loop: CASSQYLLAGVGKTGELFF. CDR3 DNA sequence: TGCGCCAGCAGCCAATATCTACTAGCGGGAGTGGGGAAAACCGGGGAGCTGTTTTTT.

V is TRBV9 and J is TRBJ2-1, with a tentative D call TRBD2 (9 bases). V was trimmed by 4 bases and J by 7 bases, leaving 30 bases between them. Germline CDR1 reads SGDLS; CDR2 reads YYNGEE. This CDR3 comprises 19 residues. This CDR3 is CASSRTGKGSGRLENEQFF. The CDR3 DNA is TGTGCCAGCAGCCGGACAGGGAAAGGGAGCGGGAGGTTAGAGAATGAGCAGTTCTTC.

The V and J genes are TRBV4-3 and TRBJ2-3, with 12 nucleotides matching TRBD2. This CDR3 has 19 amino acids. Germline loops: CDR1 LGHNA, CDR2 YSLEER. Germline trimming cut 1 base from V and 3 bases from J; bases unmatched to any gene: 11. CDR3 amino acids: CASSQVNLAGGPGTDTQYF. CDR3 DNA: TGCGCCAGCAGCCAAGTCAATCTAGCGGGAGGGCCGGGGACAGATACGCAGTATTTT.